Reported below is one TCR beta chain. This sample stems from a study of T-cell reconstitution after alpha-beta-depleted transplantation in children. This CDR3 has 18 amino acids. V lost 1 base and J lost 0; bases outside the gene matches: 6. Germline lookup yields CDR1 SGHRS and CDR2 YFSETQ. Unique molecular identifiers were used in preparing the TCRbeta library. One entry per CDR3 protein results from TCRdb running MiXCR on the PCR reads. The sample lists more than 90,000 distinct CDR3 sequences; roughly 8% were seen once. The sequence was obtained from a human donor who donated a stem cell graft to a child with congenital amegakaryocytic thrombocytopenia. The V and J genes are TRBV5-1 and TRBJ2-3, with TRBD2 matching over 12 bases. The source was PBMCs from the stem cell graft donor, collected from the stem cell graft. CDR3 loop: CASSLWLAGGSSTDTQYF. CDR3 in DNA: TGCGCCAGCAGCTTGTGGCTAGCGGGGGGGAGTAGCACAGATACGCAGTATTTT.